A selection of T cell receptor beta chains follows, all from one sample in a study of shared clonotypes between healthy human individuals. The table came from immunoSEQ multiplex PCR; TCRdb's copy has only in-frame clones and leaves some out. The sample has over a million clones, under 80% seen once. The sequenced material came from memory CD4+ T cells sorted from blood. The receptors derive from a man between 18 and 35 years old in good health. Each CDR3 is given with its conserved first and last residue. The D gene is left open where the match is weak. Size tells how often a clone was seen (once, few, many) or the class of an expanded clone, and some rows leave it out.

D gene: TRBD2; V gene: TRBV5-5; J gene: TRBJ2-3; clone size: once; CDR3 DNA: TGTGCCAGCAGCGTTCGACTAGCGGGGCTCACAGATACGCAGTATTTT; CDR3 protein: CASSVRLAGLTDTQYF
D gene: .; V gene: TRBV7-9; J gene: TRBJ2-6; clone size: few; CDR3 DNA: TGTGCCAGCAGCAAGGGGAGCTCTGGGGCCAACGTCCTGACTTTC; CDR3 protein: CASSKGSSGANVLTF
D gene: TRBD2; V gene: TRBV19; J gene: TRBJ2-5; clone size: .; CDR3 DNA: TGTGCCAGTAGTAGCGGACTAGCGGATATCCAAGAGACCCAGTACTTC; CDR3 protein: CASSSGLADIQETQYF
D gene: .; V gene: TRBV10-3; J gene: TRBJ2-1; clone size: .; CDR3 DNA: TGTGCCATCAGTGAGTCGGTCGGGAGCCCCTCCTACAATGAGCAGTTCTTC; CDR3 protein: CAISESVGSPSYNEQFF
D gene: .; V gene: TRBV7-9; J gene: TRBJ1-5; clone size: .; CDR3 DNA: TGTGCCAGCAGCGTGGGGAATAGCAATCAGCCCCAGCATTTT; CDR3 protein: CASSVGNSNQPQHF
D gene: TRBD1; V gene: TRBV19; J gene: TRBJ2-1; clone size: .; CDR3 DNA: TGTGCCAGTAGTATAGGGAGACAGGGGGCAAGAAATGAGCAGTTCTTC; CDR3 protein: CASSIGRQGARNEQFF
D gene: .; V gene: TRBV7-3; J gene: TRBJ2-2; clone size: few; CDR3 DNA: TGTGCCAGCAGCCCTCTACAGGGGAACACCGGGGAGCTGTTTTTT; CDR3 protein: CASSPLQGNTGELFF
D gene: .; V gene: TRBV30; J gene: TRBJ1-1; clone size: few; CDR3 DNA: TGTGCCTGGACCGACCGTTCGAACACTGAAGCTTTCTTT; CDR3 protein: CAWTDRSNTEAFF
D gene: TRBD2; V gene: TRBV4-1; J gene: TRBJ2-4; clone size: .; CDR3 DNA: TGCGCCAGCAGCCAAACGGGACTAGCGGGGATAAAAAACATTCAGTACTTC; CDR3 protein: CASSQTGLAGIKNIQYF
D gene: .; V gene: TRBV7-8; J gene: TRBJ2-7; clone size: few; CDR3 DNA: TGTGCCAGCAGCTTGGATTTCGACGAGCAGTACTTC; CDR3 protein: CASSLDFDEQYF
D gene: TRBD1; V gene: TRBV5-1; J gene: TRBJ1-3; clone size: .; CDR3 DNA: TGCGCCAGCAGTTTGGGACAGGGGGTAACCCTCTCTGGAAACACCATATATTTT; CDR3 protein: CASSLGQGVTLSGNTIYF
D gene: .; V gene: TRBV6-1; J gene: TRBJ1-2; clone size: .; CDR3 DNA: TGTGCCAGCATTCTACAGGGAAGTGATGGCTACACCTTC; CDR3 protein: CASILQGSDGYTF
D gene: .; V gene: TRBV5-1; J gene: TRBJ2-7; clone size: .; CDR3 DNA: TGCGCCAGCAAAATTGACAGTATCTCCTACGAGCAGTACTTC; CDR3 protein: CASKIDSISYEQYF
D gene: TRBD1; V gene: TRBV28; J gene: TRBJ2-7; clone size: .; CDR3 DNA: TGTGCCAGCAGTTTAGGGAAGACAGGGGGCGGGCAGTACTTC; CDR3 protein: CASSLGKTGGGQYF
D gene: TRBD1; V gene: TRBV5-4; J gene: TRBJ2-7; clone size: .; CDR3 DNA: TGTGCCAGCAGCTTAATCGGGACAGGACGTTACGAGCAGTACTTC; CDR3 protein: CASSLIGTGRYEQYF
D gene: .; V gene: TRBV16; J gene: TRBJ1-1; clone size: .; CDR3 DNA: TGTGCCAGCAGCCAATCGCCAGGCCAGAACACTGAAGCTTTCTTT; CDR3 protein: CASSQSPGQNTEAFF
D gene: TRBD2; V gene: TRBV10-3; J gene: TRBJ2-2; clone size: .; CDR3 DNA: TGTGCCATCAGTGAGACTAGCGGGGGGAACACCGGGGAGCTGTTTTTT; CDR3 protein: CAISETSGGNTGELFF
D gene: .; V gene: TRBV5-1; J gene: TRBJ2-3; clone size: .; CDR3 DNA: TGCGCCAGCAGCTTGGATGGGCGGGTCACAGATACGCAGTATTTT; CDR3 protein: CASSLDGRVTDTQYF
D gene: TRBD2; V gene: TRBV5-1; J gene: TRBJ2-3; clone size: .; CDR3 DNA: TGCGCCAGCAAACTAGCGGGGGGGCCCGCAGATACGCAGTATTTT; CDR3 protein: CASKLAGGPADTQYF
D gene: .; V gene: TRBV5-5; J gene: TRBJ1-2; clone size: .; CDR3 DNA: TGTGCCAGCAGCTTGGGACAGGTCGACTATGGCTACACCTTC; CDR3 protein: CASSLGQVDYGYTF
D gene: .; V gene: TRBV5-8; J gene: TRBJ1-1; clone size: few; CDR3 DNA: TGTGCCAGCAGCTTTCGGGATGTCTTGAACACTGAAGCTTTCTTT; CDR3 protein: CASSFRDVLNTEAFF
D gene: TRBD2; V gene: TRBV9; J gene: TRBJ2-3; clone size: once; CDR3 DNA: TGTGCCAGCAGCGTACTAGCGGGAGTTACAGATACGCAGTATTTT; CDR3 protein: CASSVLAGVTDTQYF
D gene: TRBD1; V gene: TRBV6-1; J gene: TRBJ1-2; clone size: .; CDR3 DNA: TGTGCCAGCAGTGTTGGAGGGGGCGCAGTTTCCTATGGCTACACCTTC; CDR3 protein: CASSVGGGAVSYGYTF
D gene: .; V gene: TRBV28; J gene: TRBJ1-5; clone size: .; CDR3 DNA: TGTGCCAGCAGGGGGAACAATCAGCCCCAGCATTTT; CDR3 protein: CASRGNNQPQHF
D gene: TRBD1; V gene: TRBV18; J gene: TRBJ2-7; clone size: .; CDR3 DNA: TGTGCCAGCTCACCCGGGACAGGGGTATACGAGCAGTACTTC; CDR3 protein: CASSPGTGVYEQYF
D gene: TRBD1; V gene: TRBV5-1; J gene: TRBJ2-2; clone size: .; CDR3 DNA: TGCGCCAGCAGCTGGGGGGACAGGGTCACCGGGGAGCTGTTTTTT; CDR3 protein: CASSWGDRVTGELFF
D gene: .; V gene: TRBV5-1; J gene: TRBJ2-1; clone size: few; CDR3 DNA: TGCGCCAGCAGCTTGGGCACTGGGCCCTCCAATGAGCAGTTCTTC; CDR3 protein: CASSLGTGPSNEQFF
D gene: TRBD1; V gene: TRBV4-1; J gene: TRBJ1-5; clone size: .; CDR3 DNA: TGCGCCAGCAGCCAAGTGGCAGGGGGACGTCAGCCCCAGCATTTT; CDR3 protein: CASSQVAGGRQPQHF
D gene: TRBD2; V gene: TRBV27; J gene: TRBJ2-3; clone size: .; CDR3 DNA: TGTGCCAGCTATGCGGGGGGGGCCCAAAATACGCAGTATTTT; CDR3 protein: CASYAGGAQNTQYF
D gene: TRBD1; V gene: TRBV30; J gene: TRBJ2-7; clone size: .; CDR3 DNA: TGTGCCTGGAGGCAACAGGGGGCTTACGAGCAGTACTTC; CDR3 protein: CAWRQQGAYEQYF
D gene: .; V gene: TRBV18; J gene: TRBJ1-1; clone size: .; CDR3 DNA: TGTGCCAGCTCACCACCGGGAGTCGTGCAGATCCGATTCCAGAACACTGAAGCTTTCTTT; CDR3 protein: CASSPPGVVQIRFQNTEAFF
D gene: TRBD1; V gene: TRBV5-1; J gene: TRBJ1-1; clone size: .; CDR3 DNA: TGCGCCAGCAGATCGGGACAGGGGAACACTGAAGCTTTCTTT; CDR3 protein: CASRSGQGNTEAFF
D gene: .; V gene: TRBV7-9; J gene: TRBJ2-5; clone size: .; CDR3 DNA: TGTGCCAGCAGCTTAGGGGGGCCTGTAGAGACCCAGTACTTC; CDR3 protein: CASSLGGPVETQYF
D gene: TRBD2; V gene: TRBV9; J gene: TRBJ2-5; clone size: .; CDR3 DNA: TGTGCCAGCAGCGTAGGTGATAGCGGGAGTAAGGAGACCCAGTACTTC; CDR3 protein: CASSVGDSGSKETQYF
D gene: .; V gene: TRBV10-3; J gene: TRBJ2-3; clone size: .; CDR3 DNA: TGTGCCATCAGGGACAGTTACACGCAGTATTTT; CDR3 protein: CAIRDSYTQYF
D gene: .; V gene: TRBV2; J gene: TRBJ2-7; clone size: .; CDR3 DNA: TGTGCCAGCAGTGAAGCGCTTCTTGTAAGCGGAAAGGGGGGCTACGAGCAGTACTTC; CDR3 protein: CASSEALLVSGKGGYEQYF
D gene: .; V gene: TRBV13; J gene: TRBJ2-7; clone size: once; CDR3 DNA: TGTGCCAGCAGCGCGAGGACTCCGTCTCCCTACGAGCAGTACTTC; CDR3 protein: CASSARTPSPYEQYF
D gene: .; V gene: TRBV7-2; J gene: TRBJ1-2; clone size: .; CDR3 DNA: TGTGCCAGCAGCTTGGCCATGGATAACTATGGCTACACCTTC; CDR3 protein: CASSLAMDNYGYTF
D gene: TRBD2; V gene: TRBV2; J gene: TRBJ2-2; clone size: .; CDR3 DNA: TGTGCCAGCAGCCCCACTAGCGGGGGGACCGGGGAGCTGTTTTTT; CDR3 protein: CASSPTSGGTGELFF